This T cell receptor beta chain was observed in a study of blood T cell repertoires in COVID-19 (dated by TCRdb to the early 2020s). With respect to the entire study: Collaborator samples came from the United States, Italy and Spain and covered acute and convalescent phases of COVID-19. Sample metadata almost always included a de-identified subject ID, COVID-19 status, age in years and sex. HLA class I and class II types, where available, came from metadata supplied by the sample provider rather than from assay-based typing. The material from the prospective study consisted of cDNA or gDNA derived from T cells, B-cell-depleted T cells, or PBMCs. The repertoires were released in a freely available public database intended as a resource for research on the immune response to SARS-CoV-2. The samples were drawn from the first 160 participants of the ongoing ImmuneRACE study and from 1,200 or so subjects provided by 6 global collaborators. Subjects who had been exposed to COVID-19, were actively infected with it, or had recovered from it provided the deeply sampled blood TCRbeta repertoires that made up the dataset.

Study-level results and caveats: The quantity of clinical and demographic metadata differed by source and by participant and was supplied without curation.

The table lists this clone with a few counts. The antigen it binds to is not known. Base qualities are not at hand, and no much larger clone is one base apart. In Seattle, one collaborating source enrolled patients while the infection was active and tracked those patients longitudinally over the course of disease. Whole blood was collected in K2EDTA tubes by collaborating institutions according to the institutions' own protocols. For TCRbeta analysis, collaborators shipped samples as frozen whole blood, isolated PBMCs, or DNA extracted from either of those sample types. TCRbeta CDR3 regions were amplified from genomic DNA by means of the immunoSEQ Assay, a bias-controlled multiplex PCR. In the original analysis: Nucleated cell counts per sample were estimated from amplification of reference gene primers within the assay. To quantify the absolute abundance of each unique TCRbeta CDR3 rearrangement, sequence reads were collapsed and filtered. For each sample, productive Simpson clonality was calculated as the square root of Simpson's diversity index across productive rearrangements. Sourced from immuneACCESS, this table was stored by TCRdb with only in-frame sequences that have V and J called. A share of the clones is absent; for the studies checked, an unresolved V gene accounts for under half, and the remainder has no known explanation. Clone size and the V and J calls come from that table; the DNA yielded D and trimming. This sample holds under 55,000 clones; around 86% were observed only once. Of the sample, 2% to 2.5% falls within the top ten clones.

This TCR came from a woman older than 75 with COVID-19, enrolled during active disease. The sequenced material came from peripheral blood.

The DNA is as follows: TGTGCCAGCAGCTTACGGACTCCCGACGAAAAACTGTTTTTT. Translation gives CASSLRTPDEKLFF. The receptor chain draws on TRBV7-9 and TRBJ1-4; the D segment cannot be called with confidence. Spanning cysteine to phenylalanine, the CDR3 consists of 14 amino acids. The kept DNA is CDR3 alone, 42 bases in frame from the first base. The germline V gene (reference sequence) gives CDR1 as SEHNR and CDR2 as FQNEAQ. V and J lose 2 bases and 8 bases, and a span of 12 bases separates them.